Following are 17 T cell receptor beta chains from one sample sequenced in a study of beta chain features in type 1 diabetes. Expressed TCRB transcripts were sequenced after all isolated RNA was converted to cDNA. The method was immunoSEQ multiplex PCR; TCRdb's version includes in-frame clones alone and lacks a portion of them. The profile shows about 140,000 clones, over 8% of them singletons. Sequenced sample: central memory CD4+ T cells from blood. The receptors were gathered from a woman aged 40 to 50 in good health.

This clone was seen a few times. V and J are TRBV18 and TRBJ1-1; the match to TRBD1 covers 8 bases. The V segment lost 5 bases and the J segment 3 bases; nucleotides outside the gene matches: 8. Germline loops: CDR1 KGHSH, CDR2 LQKENI. The length of the CDR3 is 15 residues. CDR3: CASSFRTGMDTEAFF. CDR3 nucleotides: TGTGCCAGCTCATTCCGGACAGGGATGGACACTGAAGCTTTCTTT.

This clone was seen a few times. The chain couples TRBV6-5 to TRBJ1-2; D remains ambiguous. CDR3 length equals 13 residues. Germline values: CDR1 MNHEY, CDR2 SVGAGI. V lost 6 bases and J lost 1, with 9 bases in between. In DNA, the CDR3 is TGTGCCAGCAGCCGGAGCATTAACTATGGCTACACCTTC. Protein product: CASSRSINYGYTF.

The CDR3 DNA is TGTGCCAGCAGCGTAGTCAACGGTCCCGGGGAGCTGTTTTTT. Its protein product is CASSVVNGPGELFF. The V and J genes are TRBV9 and TRBJ2-2; D is uncertain. Germline CDR1 and CDR2: SGDLS and YYNGEE. CDR3 length: 14 amino acids. The V and J ends lost 0 bases and 6 bases respectively, with 9 bases between them.

CDR3 sequence (DNA): TGCGCCAGCAGCCAAAGCACAGGATTTTCCTATGGCTACACCTTC. This translates into CASSQSTGFSYGYTF. The rearrangement uses TRBV4-1 and TRBJ1-2, with D perhaps matching TRBD1 (5 bases). Per the germline V gene, CDR1 is MGHRA and CDR2 is YSYEKL. V dropped 2 bases and J dropped 4 bases, with 14 bases sitting between them. CDR3 length: 15 residues.

This clone was found many times. At the DNA level, this CDR3 is encoded by other sequences in the same sample as well. The chain employs TRBV29-1 and TRBJ1-5; TRBD1 aligns across 8 bases. The CDR3 runs to 13 residues. Looked up from germline, CDR1 is SQVTM and CDR2 is ANQGSEA. The trim removed 4 bases at V and 4 bases at J, leaving 3 bases unmatched. CDR3 residues: CSVADRGNQPQHF. In nucleotides, the CDR3 is TGCAGCGTTGCTGACAGGGGTAATCAGCCCCAGCATTTT.

The chain recombines TRBV2 with TRBJ1-1; TRBD1 might be the D (6 bases). V gave up 6 bases and J gave up 0 bases, with 11 bases separating them. The CDR3 contains 14 residues. Germline CDR1 and CDR2: SNHLY and FYNNEI. CDR3 protein: CASSLQGMNTEAFF. In nucleotides, the CDR3 is TGTGCCAGCAGCCTACAGGGCATGAACACTGAAGCTTTCTTT.

The chain combines TRBV5-1 with TRBJ1-1, with 11 bases fitting TRBD1. The CDR3 length is 17 residues. Germline lookup yields CDR1 SGHRS and CDR2 YFSETQ. The V gene end was trimmed by 4 bases and the J gene end by 3 bases; junction bases not matched to a gene: 11. In DNA, the CDR3 is TGCGCCAGCAGCGCGGGACAGGGGGGAAAGGGCGACACTGAAGCTTTCTTT. Its translation: CASSAGQGGKGDTEAFF. The entire variable domain, with the rest obtained from reference TRBV5-1 and TRBJ1-1, is as follows: KAGVTQTPRYLIKTRGQQVTLSCSPISGHRSVSWYQQTPGQGLQFLFEYFSETQRNKGNFPGRFSGRQFSNSRSEMNVSTLELGDSALYLCASSAGQGGKGDTEAFFGQGTRLTVV.

This clone was picked up a small number of times. This rearrangement joins TRBV18 to TRBJ1-5; D possibly corresponds to TRBD1 (5 bases). The germline V and J ends were trimmed by 3 bases and 2 bases, with 14 bases remaining between them. Per germline, CDR1 KGHSH and CDR2 LQKENI. CDR3 length: 16 amino acids. The DNA of the CDR3 is TGTGCCAGCTCACCCCCGGGAGGGGAGGGCAATCAGCCCCAGCATTTT. Its protein product is CASSPPGGEGNQPQHF.

The V call is TRBV6-6, the J call TRBJ1-6; no clear D. V lost 2 bases to trimming and J lost 8 bases, with 10 bases between them. Germline V gives CDR1 MNHNY, CDR2 SVGAGI (reference sequence). CDR3 length equals 14 residues. In DNA form, the CDR3 reads TGTGCCAGCAGTTACACCTCAGGTGATTCACCCCTCCACTTT. Protein sequence: CASSYTSGDSPLHF.

This clone was seen a few times. CDR3 sequence: CATQPETGGSTEAFF. In nucleotides, the CDR3 is TGTGCCACCCAACCCGAGACAGGAGGATCCACTGAAGCTTTCTTT. The chain links TRBV25-1 to TRBJ1-1; maybe TRBD1 (6 bases). CDR1 MGHDK and CDR2 SYGVNS come from the germline V gene. V was shortened by 10 bases and J by 4 bases, with 22 bases between the two germline ends. The CDR3 is 15 amino acids.

This clone was seen only a few times. The chain joins TRBV20-1 to TRBJ2-7, with D perhaps matching TRBD1 (7 bases). Germline V gives CDR1 DFQATT, CDR2 SNEGSKA (reference sequence). The CDR3 contains 11 residues. V gave up 6 bases and J gave up 11 bases, with 17 bases separating them. The CDR3 here is CSAQEDREEYF. The CDR3 DNA reads as TGCAGTGCGCAGGAAGACAGGGAGGAGTACTTC.

The V gene is TRBV19, the J gene TRBJ2-1, with D perhaps TRBD1 (5 bases). The V end was cut by 3 bases, the J end by 4 bases, with 13 bases between. CDR1 is LNHDA and CDR2 is SQIVND in the germline V gene (reference sequence). This CDR3 is built from 15 residues. CDR3 amino acids: CASSIEGAQYNEQFF. DNA of the CDR3: TGTGCCAGTAGTATCGAAGGGGCTCAGTACAATGAGCAGTTCTTC.

This clone was seen a few times. This chain connects TRBV5-1 to TRBJ1-1; D is possibly TRBD1 (6 bases). Germline-derived CDR1 and CDR2 are SGHRS and YFSETQ. V was trimmed by 7 bases and J by 5 bases, leaving 18 bases between them. The CDR3 sequence is 14 residues long. CDR3 residues: CASGLTGPSTEAFF. CDR3 nucleotide sequence: TGCGCCAGCGGTCTAACAGGGCCGAGTACTGAAGCTTTCTTT.

V and J are TRBV6-1 and TRBJ1-1, with 11 bases identical to TRBD1. This CDR3 is 14 amino acids long. Trimming cost V 6 bases and J 4 bases; bases outside gene matches: 4. Germline V gene sequence: CDR1 MNHNS, CDR2 SASEGT. CDR3 loop: CASRGQGARTEAFF. CDR3 DNA sequence: TGTGCCAGCAGAGGACAGGGGGCGCGCACTGAAGCTTTCTTT.

This clone has more than one count but fewer than ten. The V and J genes are TRBV5-1 and TRBJ2-5; TRBD2 aligns across 9 bases. The CDR3 totals 15 residues. J lost 7 bases, V lost 0 bases, and 7 bases had no gene match. Germline V gene sequence: CDR1 SGHRS, CDR2 YFSETQ. CDR3 loop: CASSLEGLAGRTQYF. In nucleotides, the CDR3 is TGCGCCAGCAGCTTGGAAGGGCTAGCGGGGAGGACCCAGTACTTC. Full variable domain (outside the CDR3, taken from reference TRBV5-1 and TRBJ2-5): KAGVTQTPRYLIKTRGQQVTLSCSPISGHRSVSWYQQTPGQGLQFLFEYFSETQRNKGNFPGRFSGRQFSNSRSEMNVSTLELGDSALYLCASSLEGLAGRTQYFGPGTRLLVL.

This chain joins TRBV6-1 and TRBJ2-5, with 9 bases aligning to TRBD2. The germline V gene has CDR1 MNHNS and CDR2 SASEGT. The CDR3 loop spans 15 amino acids. The junction had 8 bases not matched to a gene; V was cut back by 7 bases and J by 2 bases. The CDR3, as DNA: TGTGCCAGCATGAGGGGCACTAGCGGGCAAGAGACCCAGTACTTC. Translating it yields CASMRGTSGQETQYF.

This chain uses TRBV7-6 with TRBJ1-1, with 9 bases identical to TRBD1. V shed 8 bases and J 5 bases; nucleotides not matched to a gene: 9. CDR1 and CDR2 (germline): SGHVS, FNYEAQ. The CDR3 is 14 amino acids. The CDR3 nucleotides read TGTGCCAGCGAGAAACAGGGGGCGAAAACTGAAGCTTTCTTT. This gives the protein CASEKQGAKTEAFF.